This is a list of T cell receptor beta chains from one sample in a study of T cell changes during pregnancy in multiple sclerosis. Profiling relied on immunoSEQ multiplex PCR, and the TCRdb table lists in-frame clones only, not all of them. Among tens of thousands of clones listed, 75% to 90% were seen once. The source material was peripheral blood, sampled after pregnancy. Source of these receptors: a female donor in good health, enrolled as a control in a pregnancy study. CDR3s include the opening cysteine and the closing phenylalanine or tryptophan. D genes are given only for firm matches. A clone size is listed for some rows: how often the clone was seen (once, few, many), or a class if it is expanded.

j_call v_call clone_size d_call cdr3_nt cdr3_aa
TRBJ1-5 TRBV29-1 - - TGCAGCGTTGTAAACGCCGGGGGGCAGCCCCAGCATTTT CSVVNAGGQPQHF
TRBJ1-5 TRBV5-6 - - TGTGCCAGCAGCTCCTTAGCGGGGGGGAGCAATCAGCCCCAGCATTTT CASSSLAGGSNQPQHF
TRBJ1-2 TRBV29-1 - - TGCAGCGCCGCTGGGGGAGGGAACTATGGCTACACCTTC CSAAGGGNYGYTF
TRBJ1-4 TRBV19 - - TGTGCCAGTAGTTCGCCCGGGGGTGCGCGCAAACTGTTTTTT CASSSPGGARKLFF
TRBJ1-2 TRBV19 - - TGTGCCAGTAGAGCGCAGGGAACACTCTATGGCTACACCTTC CASRAQGTLYGYTF
TRBJ1-1 TRBV7-8 - - TGTGCCAGCAGCTTAGAGTCCCGACGGGTGAACACTGAAGCTTTCTTT CASSLESRRVNTEAFF
TRBJ2-3 TRBV27 - - TGTGCCAGCAGTTCAACCAGGGATACGCAGTATTTT CASSSTRDTQYF
TRBJ2-4 TRBV5-1 - TRBD2 TGCGCCAGCAGCACCACCGGGACTAGCGGAAACATTCAGTACTTC CASSTTGTSGNIQYF
TRBJ2-1 TRBV19 - - TGTGCCAGTAGACTACTGGGTCCCTCCTACAATGAGCAGTTCTTC CASRLLGPSYNEQFF
TRBJ2-5 TRBV2 - - TGTGCCAGCAAGAGGATAGGGGTCGAAGAGACCCAGTACTTC CASKRIGVEETQYF
TRBJ2-7 TRBV6-6 - TRBD1 TGTGCCAGCAGTTACTCGGTCGCAGGGGGCAAGCACGAGCAGTACTTC CASSYSVAGGKHEQYF
TRBJ2-1 TRBV27 - TRBD2 TGTGCCAGTTTATCAGTGGCTAGCGGGCGCCCCCCAGGGTTCTTC CASLSVASGRPPGFF
TRBJ2-1 TRBV6-5 - - TGTGCCAGCAGCCTTACCCCGACTGACTACAATGAGCAGTTCTTC CASSLTPTDYNEQFF
TRBJ1-2 TRBV28 few - TGTGCCAGCCGGGAGGGAGGCTATGGCTACACCTTC CASREGGYGYTF
TRBJ1-3 TRBV5-6 - - TGTGCCAGCAGCTTGTGGGGCTCCCCGTCAAACACCATATATTTT CASSLWGSPSNTIYF
TRBJ2-7 TRBV4-3 - - TGCGCCAGCAGCCAAGAGTATCTCGGCTCCTACGAGCAGTACTTC CASSQEYLGSYEQYF
TRBJ2-3 TRBV6-6 once - TGTGCCAGCACGCGACTCAAAACTGATACGCAGTATTTT CASTRLKTDTQYF
TRBJ1-1 TRBV30 - TRBD1 TGTGCCTGGACTCCCGGCGGGACAGCGAACACTGAAGCTTTCTTT CAWTPGGTANTEAFF
TRBJ1-1 TRBV21-1 - - TGTGCCAGCAAAGCACGGAAATCAGGGATACCCGGGGGGGAAGCTTTCTTT CASKARKSGIPGGEAFF
TRBJ1-2 TRBV6-1 - - TGTGCCAGCAGTGAAGCGGGCAGGGTCTACACCTTC CASSEAGRVYTF
TRBJ1-2 TRBV4-1 - TRBD1 TGCGCCAGCAGCTCTGACAGGGTTTATGGCTACACCTTC CASSSDRVYGYTF
TRBJ2-5 TRBV7-9 once TRBD1 TGTGCCAGCAGCACCTGGACAGGGGAAGAGACCCAGTACTTC CASSTWTGEETQYF
TRBJ1-2 TRBV6-5 - TRBD1 TGTGCCAGCAGCCGCGGGACAGTGGATGGCTACACCTTC CASSRGTVDGYTF
TRBJ1-6 TRBV28 - TRBD1 TGTGCCAGCAGTCCGACAGGGGTGAATTCACCCCTCCACTTT CASSPTGVNSPLHF
TRBJ2-7 TRBV27 - - TGTGCCAGCAGTTCTTCAGCGGCCCGGATCCCCTACGAGCAGTACTTC CASSSSAARIPYEQYF
TRBJ1-2 TRBV6-1 - - TGTGCCAGCAGTGAAGCGCAGGGTGCAACCTGGGGCTACACCTTC CASSEAQGATWGYTF
TRBJ1-5 TRBV7-2 - - TGTGCCAGCAGCTTCTTAGGGGGGGGCAAGCCCCAGCATTTT CASSFLGGGKPQHF